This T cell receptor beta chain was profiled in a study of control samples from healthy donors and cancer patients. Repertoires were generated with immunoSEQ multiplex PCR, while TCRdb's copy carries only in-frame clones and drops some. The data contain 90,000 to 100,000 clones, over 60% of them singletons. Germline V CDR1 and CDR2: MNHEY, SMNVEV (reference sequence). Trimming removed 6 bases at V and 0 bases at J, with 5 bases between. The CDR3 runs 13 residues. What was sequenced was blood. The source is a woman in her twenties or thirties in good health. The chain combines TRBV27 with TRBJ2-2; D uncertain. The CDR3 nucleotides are TGTGCCAGCAGATTGGCGAACACCGGGGAGCTGTTTTTT. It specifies CASRLANTGELFF.